Below, one TCR beta chain is given with its context. What it binds is unknown. Sequencing used immunoSEQ multiplex PCR; TCRdb keeps in-frame clones, though not all of them. The data contain around 100,000 clones, 91% of them seen just once; the ten biggest clones take up 45% to 55%. This record belongs to a study of T cell responses to AZD1222 COVID-19 vaccine. On the study more broadly: Second-dose groups at about 4 or about 12 weeks were pooled.

Overall study results and limits: The sample set comprised mostly white British donors with more females, and clonal diversity was possibly underestimated. Spike-wide coverage was observed for vaccine-associated CD4 TCRs, with dominant responses at 160-218 and 743-854.

Germline V gene data show CDR1 as MNHEY and CDR2 as SVGAGI. With 4 bases removed from V and 8 bases from J, the gap between germline ends came to 12 bases. This CDR3 has 14 amino acids. The genes are TRBV6-5 and TRBJ1-6; D gene ambiguous. Sequences were derived from peripheral blood, sampled on day 0 of AZD1222 vaccination. The receptor comes from an adult in good health. The CDR3 region is CASSFRKMDSPLHF. CDR3 in DNA: TGTGCCAGCAGTTTTCGGAAGATGGATTCACCCCTCCACTTT.